This T cell receptor beta chain appears in the sequencing data of a study of Ad26.COV2.S vaccination and SARS-CoV-2 variants. In the study overall: Ad26.COV2.S, an intramuscular injection, was given once or twice 56 days apart. Study-wide points: Ad26.COV2.S recipients had broader spike-specific TCRs (P = 0.0014). Estimates derived from TCR breadth and depth analyses may have underestimated total T cell responses.

Treatment indicated: 15 to 20 received Ad26.COV2.S at low or high dose, single or two shots; several received placebo; per-sample allocation not given. The samples were gathered on day 63 after the first injection of vaccine or placebo. Boston supplied an adult donor aged 18-55 years. Worth noting for this clone: Its antigen is still unknown.

The table came from immunoSEQ multiplex PCR; TCRdb's copy has only in-frame clones and leaves some out. The sample lists approximately 420,000 clones; 88% were seen once. This TCR was recovered from a person aged 18 to 65 who received the Ad26.COV2.S COVID-19 vaccine or a placebo. The input for sequencing was peripheral blood, taken in a trial of Ad26.COV2.S vaccine versus placebo.

CDR3 DNA: TGCGCCAGCAGCCAAGGACCCCAGTCGTCTCCTGGGGCCAACGTCCTGACTTTC. Protein product: CASSQGPQSSPGANVLTF. This chain links TRBV4-3 with TRBJ2-6, with D unclear. This CDR3 is built from 18 residues. V was shortened by 1 base and J by 2 bases, with 15 bases between the two germline ends. CDR1 is LGHNA and CDR2 is YSLEER in the germline V gene.